This T cell receptor (beta chain) was captured by sequencing in a study of blood T cell repertoires in COVID-19. Background on the study: Collection of acute and convalescent COVID-19 samples took place in the United States, Italy and Spain. PBMCs, B-cell-depleted T cells, or T cells were the source of the cDNA or gDNA that made up the material.

Sequenced by immunoSEQ multiplex PCR; TCRdb stores in-frame clones only, minus some. The table includes fewer than 80,000 clones, roughly 78% detected once. This CDR3 is 14 amino acids long. V was pared by 6 bases and J by 5 bases, with 16 bases between. Germline loops: CDR1 LNHDA, CDR2 SQIVND (reference sequence). This TCR was sampled from a man aged 60 to 75 with COVID-19, enrolled during active disease. The sequenced sample was peripheral blood. This chain uses TRBV19 with TRBJ1-2; unclear D gene. The CDR3 coding sequence is TGTGCCAGTAGGAAGCAGGCAGGTTTTTATGGCTACACCTTC. This sequence encodes CASRKQAGFYGYTF.